This TCR beta chain is drawn from a study of blood T cells in healthy people across ages (dated by TCRdb to between 2015 and 2016). For the study in its entirety: Template switching captured roughly one uniquely barcoded TCR beta cDNA molecule per two T cells in model experiments. The donors were split into four age groups: young (average about 16 years), middle-aged (roughly 40), aged (approximately 60) and long-lived (approximately 80). To track age-related changes in TCR beta repertoire diversity, the study relied on deep sequencing normalized with unique cDNA molecular identifiers. The study analyzed two additional independent replicas of 1 million unique cDNA reads from the same blood draw for two donors, one aged 18 to 30 and one aged 80 or older. To avoid experimental bias, donors of different ages were distributed randomly across sequencing lanes.

Systemically healthy Caucasian individuals from Russia, about 38 in total and aged about 6 to 95 years, were included as donors. Each donor gave 8 to 10 milliliters of peripheral blood, collected into EDTA-treated Vacutainer tubes. Ficoll-Paque density-gradient centrifugation was used to isolate PBMCs, with at least 6.5 million obtained per sample. Total RNA, at least 6 micrograms per sample, was extracted from PBMCs with Trizol reagent. For every donor, flow cytometry on a PBMC aliquot measured the percentage of naive CD45RAhigh/CD27high T cells. The protocol used for the library was 5' RACE. Sequencing was carried out with an Illumina HiSeq 2500. A second PCR of about 6 to 12 cycles was run with a J-beta primer mix and a sample-barcoded 5' primer. A unique molecular identifier was introduced onto each TCR beta cDNA molecule by a template-switch 5' adaptor carrying 12 random nucleotides. Each sample yielded at least 3 million CDR3-containing paired-end reads. All of the RNA was converted into first-strand cDNA using the Mint cDNA synthesis kit, with a TRBC-specific oligonucleotide serving as the primer. All cDNA was treated with uracil-DNA glycosylase and then went through a first 18-cycle PCR with the universal primers M1SS and BC2_uni_R. For the original study's pipeline: Normalization of each sample was performed by random selection of 1 million high-quality reads, each carrying a distinct molecular identifier. Instead of being binned into consensus sequences, reads that shared molecular identifiers were thrown out. MiTCR, with a Q25 quality threshold and the strictest error-elimination algorithm, was used for CDR3 identification, clonotype clustering and error correction. A nonparametric unseen species model using Euler transformation provided a lower-bound estimate of total TCR beta diversity. Starting from the raw public reads, TCRdb applied fastp trimming at Q25, assembled clones with MiXCR and retained in-frame beta chains. For every CDR3 protein sequence, its rows merge into one entry that carries the most common genes and DNA. TCRdb, rather than the study authors, made the V and J calls. In all, the sample holds approximately 730,000 distinct CDR3 sequences, and around 46% of those were seen once. About 20% of the sample goes to the ten largest clones.

This clonotype has only a few counts. Its antigen remains undetermined. There are no base qualities to consult, and no much larger clone falls within one base. Here is what the overall study found, with its caveats: Compared with the aged group, the long-lived group had more naive CD4+ T cells, fewer expanded clones and increased TCR diversity, a pattern suggesting age selection. Estimates of total diversity based on one million sequenced T cells were regarded as lower bounds and as underestimates. There was a strong correlation between observed TCR beta diversity and the percentage of naive T cells measured by flow cytometry. Because donor CMV infection status was unknown, age-related changes in expanded clonotypes were potentially confounded. Because profiling used bulk unsorted PBMCs, naive and antigen-experienced compartments could not be compared conclusively. As age increased, observed TCR beta diversity per million T cells dropped in a roughly linear way, and a significant reduction was already evident by age 40.

V loses 2 bases, J loses 4 bases, and the germline ends lie 27 bases apart. Via the germline V gene, CDR1 is SGHTA and CDR2 FQGTGA. The CDR3 sequence holds 20 residues, the cysteine and phenylalanine included. Of all the DNA, just the CDR3 is kept, 60 bases in frame from base 1. The receptor comes from a woman aged 55-70 years in good health. Here the chain combines TRBV7-3 and TRBJ2-1; D gene: possibly TRBD1, on 8 matching bases. Specimen: blood. At the DNA level, the sequence is TGTGCCAGCAGCTTATTTCCTCGGACAGGGTTTGAGCGGGATTACAATGAGCAGTTCTTC. This codes for CASSLFPRTGFERDYNEQFF. The full variable domain, with segments outside the CDR3 supplied by the reference TRBV7-3 and TRBJ2-1 proteins, appears as GAGVSQTPSNKVTEKGKYVELRCDPISGHTALYWYRQSLGQGPEFLIYFQGTGAADDSGLPNDRFFAVRPEGSVSTLKIQRTERGDSAVYLCASSLFPRTGFERDYNEQFFGPGTRLTVL.